A single sample gave rise to the 4 T cell receptor beta chains below, sequenced in a study of CD8 T cells in ankylosing spondylitis. TCRdb called the 5' RACE reads again in MiXCR, with one record for every CDR3 protein. The table includes roughly 240,000 distinct CDR3 sequences, around 8% detected once. The sequenced material came from blood, either unsorted or a sorted T cell fraction (not recorded which). The receptors come from a female donor with ankylosing spondylitis or in good health (not recorded which).

Concerning this clonotype: It may be a read error: a sequence one base away is much more abundant. The chain uses TRBV7-2 and TRBJ2-1; 9 positions agree with TRBD1. The trim removed 4 bases at V and 8 bases at J, leaving 9 bases unmatched. Germline CDR1 SGHTA, CDR2 FQGNSA. The CDR3 totals 15 residues. In DNA, the CDR3 is TGTGCCAGCAGCTCAGGACAGGGGTGCCCCCATGAGCAGTTCTTC. As protein: CASSSGQGCPHEQFF. Variable domain in full (rest from reference TRBV7-2 and TRBJ2-1): GAGVSQSPSNKVTEKGKDVELRCDPISGHTALYWYRQSLGQGLEFLIYFQGNSAPDKSGLPSDRFSAERTGGSVSTLTIQRTQQEDSAVYLCASSSGQGCPHEQFFGPGTRLTVL.

This clonotype was seen at least ten times. The rearrangement links TRBV29-1 to TRBJ2-1; D is uncertain. The V gene lost 6 bases and the J gene lost 9 bases, with 18 bases spanning the gap. This CDR3 region has 13 residues. In germline, CDR1 is SQVTM, CDR2 ANQGSEA. DNA for the CDR3: TGCAGCGTGTTGGGCCACGAAACCTCTGAGCAGTTCTTC. It encodes CSVLGHETSEQFF.

This clonotype was recorded at least ten times. The V gene is TRBV2, the J gene TRBJ1-5, with D uncertain. Germline V CDR1 and CDR2: SNHLY, FYNNEI. V was cut by 1 base and J by 6 bases, with 13 bases left in between. The CDR3 totals 15 residues. The CDR3 region has the DNA TGTGCCAGCAGTGAAGGTTATCTTTCCGGTCAGCCCCAGCATTTT. It codes for CASSEGYLSGQPQHF.

This clonotype was counted many times. The rearrangement uses TRBV7-9 and TRBJ2-1; 10 bases line up with TRBD2. Per the germline V gene, CDR1 is SEHNR and CDR2 is FQNEAQ (reference sequence). Trimming at V came to 4 bases and at J to 8 bases, leaving 5 bases not matched to a gene. The length of the CDR3 is 14 residues. CDR3 in amino acids: CASSSSGRGYEQFF. The CDR3 nucleotides are TGTGCCAGCAGCTCCAGCGGGAGGGGTTATGAGCAGTTCTTC.